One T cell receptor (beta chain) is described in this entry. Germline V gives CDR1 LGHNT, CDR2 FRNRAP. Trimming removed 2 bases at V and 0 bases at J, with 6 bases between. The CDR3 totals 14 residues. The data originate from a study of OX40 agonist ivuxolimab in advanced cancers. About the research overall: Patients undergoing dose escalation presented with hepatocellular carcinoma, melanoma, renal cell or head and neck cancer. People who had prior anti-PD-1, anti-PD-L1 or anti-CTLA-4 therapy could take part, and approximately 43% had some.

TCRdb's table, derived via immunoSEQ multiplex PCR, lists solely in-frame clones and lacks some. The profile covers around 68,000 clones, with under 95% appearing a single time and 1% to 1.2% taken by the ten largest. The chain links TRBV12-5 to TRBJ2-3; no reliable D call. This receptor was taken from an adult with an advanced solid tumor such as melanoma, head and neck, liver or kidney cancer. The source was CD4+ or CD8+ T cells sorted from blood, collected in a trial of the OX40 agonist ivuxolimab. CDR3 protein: CASGLSTSTDTQYF. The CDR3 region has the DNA TGTGCTAGTGGTTTGTCCACTAGCACAGATACGCAGTATTTT.